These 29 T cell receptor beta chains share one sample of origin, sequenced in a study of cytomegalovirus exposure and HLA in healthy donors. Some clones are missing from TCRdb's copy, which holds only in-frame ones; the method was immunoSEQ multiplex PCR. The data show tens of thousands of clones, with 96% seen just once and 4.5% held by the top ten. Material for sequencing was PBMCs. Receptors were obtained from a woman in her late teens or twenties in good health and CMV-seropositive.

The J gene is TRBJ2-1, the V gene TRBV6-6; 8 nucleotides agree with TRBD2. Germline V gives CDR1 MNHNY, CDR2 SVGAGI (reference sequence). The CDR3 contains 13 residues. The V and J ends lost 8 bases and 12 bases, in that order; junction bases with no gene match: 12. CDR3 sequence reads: CASLDSGKEGQFF. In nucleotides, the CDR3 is TGTGCCAGCTTGGATAGCGGGAAGGAGGGGCAGTTCTTC.

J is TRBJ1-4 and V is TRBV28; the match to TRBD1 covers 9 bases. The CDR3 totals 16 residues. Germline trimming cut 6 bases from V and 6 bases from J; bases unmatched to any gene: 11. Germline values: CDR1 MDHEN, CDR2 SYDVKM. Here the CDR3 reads CASRRDRDLIDEKLFF. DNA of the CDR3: TGTGCCAGCAGACGGGACAGGGATCTTATTGATGAAAAACTGTTTTTT.

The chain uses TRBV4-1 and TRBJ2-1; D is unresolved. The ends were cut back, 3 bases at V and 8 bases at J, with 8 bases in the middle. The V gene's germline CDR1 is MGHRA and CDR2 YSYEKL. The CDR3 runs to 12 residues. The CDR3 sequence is CASSQDSYEQFF. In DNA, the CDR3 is TGCGCCAGCAGCCAGGATAGCTATGAGCAGTTCTTC.

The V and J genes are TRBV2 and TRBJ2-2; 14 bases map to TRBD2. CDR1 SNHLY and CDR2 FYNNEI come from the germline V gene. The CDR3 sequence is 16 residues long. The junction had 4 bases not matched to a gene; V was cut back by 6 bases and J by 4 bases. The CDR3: CASRETSGRGTGELFF. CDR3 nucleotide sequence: TGTGCCAGCAGAGAGACTAGCGGGAGGGGCACCGGGGAGCTGTTTTTT.

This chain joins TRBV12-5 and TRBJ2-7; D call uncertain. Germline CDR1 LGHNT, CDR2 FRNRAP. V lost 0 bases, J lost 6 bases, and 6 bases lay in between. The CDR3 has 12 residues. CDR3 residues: CASGLVGSEQYF. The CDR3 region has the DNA TGTGCTAGTGGTTTGGTTGGCTCCGAGCAGTACTTC.

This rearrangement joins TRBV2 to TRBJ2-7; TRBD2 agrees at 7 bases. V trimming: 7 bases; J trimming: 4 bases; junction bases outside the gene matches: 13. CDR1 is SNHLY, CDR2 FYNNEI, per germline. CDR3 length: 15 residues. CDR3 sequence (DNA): TGTGCCAGCACCCGCGCCGGGACTACCTATTACGAGCAGTACTTC. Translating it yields CASTRAGTTYYEQYF.

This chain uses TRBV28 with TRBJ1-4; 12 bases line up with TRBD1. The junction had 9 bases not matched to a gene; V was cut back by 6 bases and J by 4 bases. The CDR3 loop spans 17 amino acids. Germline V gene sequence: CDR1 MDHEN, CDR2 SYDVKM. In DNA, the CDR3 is TGTGCCAGCAGAAGCCGGGACAGGGGGCGAGTTAATGAAAAACTGTTTTTT. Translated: CASRSRDRGRVNEKLFF.

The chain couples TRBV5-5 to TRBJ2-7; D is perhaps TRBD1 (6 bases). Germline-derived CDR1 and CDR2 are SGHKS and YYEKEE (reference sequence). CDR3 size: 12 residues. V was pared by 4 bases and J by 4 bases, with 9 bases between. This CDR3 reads CASSPRGYEQYF. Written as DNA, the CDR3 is TGTGCCAGCAGCCCCAGGGGATACGAGCAGTACTTC.

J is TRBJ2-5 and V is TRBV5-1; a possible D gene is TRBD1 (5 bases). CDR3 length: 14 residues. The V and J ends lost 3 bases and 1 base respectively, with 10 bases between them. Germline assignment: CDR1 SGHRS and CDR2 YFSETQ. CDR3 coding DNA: TGCGCCAGCAGCTCATCAGGGATCCAAGAGACCCAGTACTTC. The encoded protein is CASSSSGIQETQYF.

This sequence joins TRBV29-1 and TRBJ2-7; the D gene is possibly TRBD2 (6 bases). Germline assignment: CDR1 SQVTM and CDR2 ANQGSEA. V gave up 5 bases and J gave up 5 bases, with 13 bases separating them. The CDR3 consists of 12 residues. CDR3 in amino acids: CSVPGSGDEQYF. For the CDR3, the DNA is TGCAGCGTTCCGGGCTCGGGGGACGAGCAGTACTTC.

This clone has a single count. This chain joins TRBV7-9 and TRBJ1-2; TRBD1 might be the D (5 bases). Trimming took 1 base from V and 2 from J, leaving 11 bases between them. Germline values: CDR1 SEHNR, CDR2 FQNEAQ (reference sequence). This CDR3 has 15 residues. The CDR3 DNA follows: TGTGCCAGCAGCTTAGTGCAGGGAGGCAACTATGGCTACACCTTC. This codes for CASSLVQGGNYGYTF.

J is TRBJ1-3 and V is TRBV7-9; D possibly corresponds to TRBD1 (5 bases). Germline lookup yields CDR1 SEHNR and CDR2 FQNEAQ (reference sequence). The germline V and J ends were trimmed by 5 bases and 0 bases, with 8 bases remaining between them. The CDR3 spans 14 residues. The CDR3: CASSATVSGNTIYF. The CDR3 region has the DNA TGTGCCAGCAGCGCGACAGTCTCTGGAAACACCATATATTTT.

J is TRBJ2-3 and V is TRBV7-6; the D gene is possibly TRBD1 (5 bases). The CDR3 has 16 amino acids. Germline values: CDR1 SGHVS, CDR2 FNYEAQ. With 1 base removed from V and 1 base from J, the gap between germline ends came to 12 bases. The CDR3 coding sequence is TGTGCCAGCAGCTTAGAGGGGCAGGGTGGCACAGATACGCAGTATTTT. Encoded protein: CASSLEGQGGTDTQYF.

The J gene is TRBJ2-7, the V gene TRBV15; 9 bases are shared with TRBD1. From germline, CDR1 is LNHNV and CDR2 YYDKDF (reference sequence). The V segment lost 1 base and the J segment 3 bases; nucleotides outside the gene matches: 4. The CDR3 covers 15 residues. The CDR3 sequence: CATSRGDRDHYEQYF. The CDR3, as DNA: TGTGCCACCAGCAGAGGGGACAGGGATCACTACGAGCAGTACTTC.

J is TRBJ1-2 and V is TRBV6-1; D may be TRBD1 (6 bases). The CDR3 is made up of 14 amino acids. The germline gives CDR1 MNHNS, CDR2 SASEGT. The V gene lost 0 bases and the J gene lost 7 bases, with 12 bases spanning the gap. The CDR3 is CASSEALQGGGYTF. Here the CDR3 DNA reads TGTGCCAGCAGTGAAGCGCTACAGGGCGGTGGCTACACCTTC.

The DNA of the CDR3 is TGTGCCACCAGGGGTTTCGATCAGCCCCAGCATTTT. Protein sequence: CATRGFDQPQHF. The chain employs TRBV19 and TRBJ1-5, with a possible D match to TRBD1 (6 bases). Trimming stripped 10 bases from V and 5 bases from J, with 12 bases between. Per the germline V gene, CDR1 is LNHDA and CDR2 is SQIVND (reference sequence). This CDR3 region has 12 residues.

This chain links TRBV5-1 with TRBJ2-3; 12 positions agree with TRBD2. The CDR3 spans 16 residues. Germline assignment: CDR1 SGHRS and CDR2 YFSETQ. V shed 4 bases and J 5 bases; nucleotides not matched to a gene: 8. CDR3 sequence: CASSPGLAGPGDTQYF. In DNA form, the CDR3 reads TGCGCCAGCAGCCCCGGACTAGCGGGACCCGGAGATACGCAGTATTTT.

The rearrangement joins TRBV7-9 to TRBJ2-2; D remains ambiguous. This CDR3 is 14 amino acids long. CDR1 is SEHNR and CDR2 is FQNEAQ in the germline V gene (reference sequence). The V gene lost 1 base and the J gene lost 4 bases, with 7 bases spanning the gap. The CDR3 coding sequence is TGTGCCAGCAGCTTAGGTGGCCTCACCGGGGAGCTGTTTTTT. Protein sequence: CASSLGGLTGELFF.

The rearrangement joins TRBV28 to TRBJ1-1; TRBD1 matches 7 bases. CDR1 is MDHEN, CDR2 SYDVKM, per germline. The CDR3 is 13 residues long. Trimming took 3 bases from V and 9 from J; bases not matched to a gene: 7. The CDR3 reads CASSLIAGGKAFF. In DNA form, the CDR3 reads TGTGCCAGCAGTTTGATAGCAGGGGGAAAAGCTTTCTTT.

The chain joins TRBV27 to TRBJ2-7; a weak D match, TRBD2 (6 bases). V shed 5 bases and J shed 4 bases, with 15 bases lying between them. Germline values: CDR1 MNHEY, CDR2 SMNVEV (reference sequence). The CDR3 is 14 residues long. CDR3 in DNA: TGTGCCAGCAGTCCTAGCGCCTCGAGATACGAGCAGTACTTC. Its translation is CASSPSASRYEQYF.

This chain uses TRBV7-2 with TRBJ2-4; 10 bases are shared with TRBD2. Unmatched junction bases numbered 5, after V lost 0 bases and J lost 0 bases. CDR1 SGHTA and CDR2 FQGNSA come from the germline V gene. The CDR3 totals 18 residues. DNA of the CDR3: TGTGCCAGCAGCTTAGCAGCGGGAGGGCCTCTAGCCAAAAACATTCAGTACTTC. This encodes CASSLAAGGPLAKNIQYF.

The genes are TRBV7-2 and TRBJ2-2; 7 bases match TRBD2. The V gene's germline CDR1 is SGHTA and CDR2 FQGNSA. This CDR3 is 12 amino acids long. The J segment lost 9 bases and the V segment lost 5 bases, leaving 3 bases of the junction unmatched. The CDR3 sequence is CASSPGRRELFF. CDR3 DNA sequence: TGTGCCAGCAGCCCCGGGAGGAGGGAGCTGTTTTTT.

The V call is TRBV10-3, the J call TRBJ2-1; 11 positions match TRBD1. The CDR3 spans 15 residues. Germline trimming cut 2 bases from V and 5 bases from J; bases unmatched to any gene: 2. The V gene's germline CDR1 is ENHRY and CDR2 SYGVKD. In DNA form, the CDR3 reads TGTGCCATCAGTGAGGGGGACAGGGGGAACAATGAGCAGTTCTTC. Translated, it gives CAISEGDRGNNEQFF.

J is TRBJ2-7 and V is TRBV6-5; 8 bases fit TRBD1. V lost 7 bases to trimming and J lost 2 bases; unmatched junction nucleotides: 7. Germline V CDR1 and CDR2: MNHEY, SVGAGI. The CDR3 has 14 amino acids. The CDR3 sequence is CASNPTGAPYEQYF. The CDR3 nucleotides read TGTGCCAGCAACCCGACAGGGGCCCCCTACGAGCAGTACTTC.

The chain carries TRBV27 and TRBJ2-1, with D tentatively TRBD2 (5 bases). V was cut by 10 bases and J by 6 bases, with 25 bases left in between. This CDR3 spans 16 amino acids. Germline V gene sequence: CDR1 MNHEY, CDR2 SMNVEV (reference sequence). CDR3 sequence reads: CAISTRPWGVVNEQFF. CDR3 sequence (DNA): TGTGCCATCTCGACTCGTCCGTGGGGAGTGGTCAATGAGCAGTTCTTC.

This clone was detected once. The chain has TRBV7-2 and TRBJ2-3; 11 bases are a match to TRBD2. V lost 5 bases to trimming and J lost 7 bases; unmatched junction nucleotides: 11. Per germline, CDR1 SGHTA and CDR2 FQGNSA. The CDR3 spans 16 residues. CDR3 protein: CASSPKVAGGVNTQYF. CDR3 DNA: TGTGCCAGCAGCCCCAAGGTAGCGGGAGGGGTTAATACGCAGTATTTT.

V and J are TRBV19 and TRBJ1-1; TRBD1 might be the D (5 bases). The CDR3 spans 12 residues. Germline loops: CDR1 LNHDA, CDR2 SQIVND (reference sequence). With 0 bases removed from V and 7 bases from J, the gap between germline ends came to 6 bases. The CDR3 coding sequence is TGTGCCAGTAGTATAGAAGACAGTGAAGCTTTCTTT. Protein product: CASSIEDSEAFF.

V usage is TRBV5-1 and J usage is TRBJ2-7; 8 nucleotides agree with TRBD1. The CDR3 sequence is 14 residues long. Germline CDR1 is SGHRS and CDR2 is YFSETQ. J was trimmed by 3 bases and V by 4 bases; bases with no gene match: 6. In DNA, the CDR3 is TGCGCCAGCAGCGAGGGACAGGAGAACTACGAGCAGTACTTC. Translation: CASSEGQENYEQYF. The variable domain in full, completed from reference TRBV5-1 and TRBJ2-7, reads KAGVTQTPRYLIKTRGQQVTLSCSPISGHRSVSWYQQTPGQGLQFLFEYFSETQRNKGNFPGRFSGRQFSNSRSEMNVSTLELGDSALYLCASSEGQENYEQYFGPGTRLTVT.

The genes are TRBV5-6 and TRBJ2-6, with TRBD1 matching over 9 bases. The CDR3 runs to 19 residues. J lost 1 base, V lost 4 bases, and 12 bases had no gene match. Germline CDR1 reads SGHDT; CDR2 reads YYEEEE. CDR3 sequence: CASSPNPGQGFSGANVLTF. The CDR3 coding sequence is TGTGCCAGCAGCCCCAACCCGGGACAGGGTTTTTCTGGGGCCAACGTCCTGACTTTC.